This TCR beta chain is from a study of beta chain features in type 1 diabetes. Whole-study findings and limits: Whether HLA type influences TCRB rearrangement remained unresolved here. For Type 1 diabetes patients, all four CD4+ subsets carried TCRB CDR3s that were moderately but significantly shorter.

Notes on this clone: The antigen is undetermined.

The sequenced template was cDNA made from the entire isolated RNA. An average roughly 3.3 million reads came from naive, central memory and regulatory T cell samples. The protocol was immunoSEQ multiplex PCR, while the TCRdb copy is restricted to in-frame clones and leaves out a portion. The sample has nearly 250,000 clones; roughly 14% are singletons. Germline V CDR1 and CDR2: SEHNR, FQNEAQ (reference sequence). Trimming removed 3 bases from V and 0 bases from J; junction bases left unmatched: 5. CDR3 size: 18 residues. Sequences were obtained from naive CD4+ T cells from blood. The chain uses TRBV7-9 and TRBJ2-2; 12 bases are a match to TRBD2. This receptor was taken from a woman between 40 and 50 years old in good health. CDR3: CASSFLAGGPANTGELFF. In DNA form, the CDR3 reads TGTGCCAGCAGCTTTCTAGCGGGGGGGCCTGCGAACACCGGGGAGCTGTTTTTT.